The present entry profiles one TCR beta chain with its context. Its antigen remains unknown. These data come from a study of graft-versus-host responses after intestinal transplantation. For the study at large: Recipients had transplants, and these were multivisceral, liver-intestinal, or isolated intestinal. For approximately three years after anti-thymocyte globulin induction, all recipients took tacrolimus and steroids.

The CDR3 sequence is 13 residues long. The germline V gene has CDR1 SGHRS and CDR2 YFSETQ. The V end was cut by 3 bases, the J end by 5 bases, with 9 bases between. The study's findings and limits: Analysis identified GvH clones in recipient marrow, with some appearing first in ileum or blood. There was an association between peak levels of circulating GvH clones and early post-transplant HvG declines.

Sequenced by immunoSEQ multiplex PCR; TCRdb stores in-frame clones only, minus some. Among 60,000 to 75,000 clones listed, around 90% were seen once. This clonotype was sampled from a human donor who received an intestinal transplant. The source material was unstimulated CD8+ T cells sorted from spleen or lymph node cells, sampled before intestinal transplant. The chain has TRBV5-1 and TRBJ2-1; D is ambiguous. CDR3 DNA: TGCGCCAGCAGCTCTGGAGAAGACAATGAGCAGTTCTTC. Amino acid sequence: CASSSGEDNEQFF.